Below are 19 T cell receptor beta chains sequenced from a single sample in a study of T cells in Graves' hyperthyroidism and ophthalmopathy. The investigators amplified TCR beta CDR3 regions from RNA transcripts. HTBI primers were the set used in a first-round RT-PCR of the TCR CDR3. TCRdb re-called the multiplex PCR reads with MiXCR, one entry per CDR3 protein. The sample holds some 490,000 distinct CDR3 sequences, 20% to 25% seen once. The sample consisted of blood. These receptors all stem from a woman aged 70-85 years with Graves' ophthalmopathy.

This clonotype appeared a few times. This chain uses TRBV30 with TRBJ2-3; D uncertain. Germline V lookup: CDR1 GTSNPN, CDR2 SVGIG (reference sequence). This CDR3 is built from 14 residues. Trimming removed 0 bases at V and 4 bases at J, with 11 bases between. CDR3 amino acids: CAWSVNLNADTQYF. The DNA for the CDR3 is TGTGCCTGGAGTGTCAACTTGAACGCAGATACGCAGTATTTT.

The V and J genes are TRBV9 and TRBJ2-5; D unresolved. From germline, CDR1 is SGDLS and CDR2 YYNGEE. The CDR3 length is 13 residues. V gave up 1 base and J gave up 5 bases, with 9 bases separating them. The CDR3 DNA is TGTGCCAGCAGCGTAAATAGTGGGGAGACCCAGTACTTC. Amino acid sequence: CASSVNSGETQYF.

This clonotype was seen only a few times. V usage is TRBV10-3 and J usage is TRBJ2-1; D is undetermined. The germline V and J ends were trimmed by 1 base and 7 bases, with 5 bases remaining between them. Germline loops: CDR1 ENHRY, CDR2 SYGVKD. The CDR3 covers 12 residues. CDR3 protein: CAISEWGNEQFF. In DNA form, the CDR3 reads TGTGCCATCAGTGAGTGGGGTAATGAGCAGTTCTTC.

This clonotype was counted ten times or more. The chain joins TRBV11-2 to TRBJ2-1, with TRBD2 as a possible D gene (5 bases). The CDR3 runs 13 residues. CDR1 and CDR2 from the germline V gene are SGHAT and FQNNGV. Trimming left V 5 bases short and J 9 bases short, with 14 bases between. The CDR3 loop is CASSTTSPGEQFF. CDR3 sequence (DNA): TGTGCCAGCAGCACCACTAGTCCCGGTGAGCAGTTCTTC.

J is TRBJ2-2 and V is TRBV19, with 9 bases matching TRBD2. The V segment lost 9 bases and the J segment 3 bases; nucleotides outside the gene matches: 8. Per germline, CDR1 LNHDA and CDR2 SQIVND (reference sequence). The CDR3 has 15 amino acids. Here the CDR3 DNA reads TGTGCCAGCACAGGGGCGGGAGGGTACACCGGGGAGCTGTTTTTT. Its protein is CASTGAGGYTGELFF.

For this clonotype: This may be a read error, as it is one base from a much larger clone. J is TRBJ2-1 and V is TRBV2, with D hard to call. The CDR3 length is 13 residues. In germline, CDR1 is SNHLY, CDR2 FYNNEI. In DNA, the CDR3 is TGTGCCAGCAGTGTTGGTCTTTCCAATGAGCAGTCCTTC. Protein product: CASSVGLSNEQSF.

This clonotype appeared many times. The chain joins TRBV2 to TRBJ2-7; perhaps D is TRBD1 or TRBD2 (6 bases each). The germline V gene encodes CDR1 SNHLY and CDR2 FYNNEI. Trimming shortened V by 7 bases and J by 0 bases, and 16 bases separated the two germline ends. The CDR3 runs 15 residues. The CDR3 spells CASNREGGSSYEQYF. CDR3 in DNA: TGTGCCAGCAATCGAGAGGGGGGTAGCTCCTACGAGCAGTACTTC.

The chain combines TRBV20-1 with TRBJ2-1; TRBD2 matches at 9 bases. The germline V gene encodes CDR1 DFQATT and CDR2 SNEGSKA (reference sequence). V shed 5 bases, J shed 0 bases, and the junction held 2 bases outside the gene matches. The CDR3 length is 14 residues. CDR3: CSADSGSSYNEQFF. Written as DNA, the CDR3 is TGCAGTGCTGATAGCGGGAGCTCCTACAATGAGCAGTTCTTC.

The sample holds a few counts of this clonotype. This chain joins TRBV9 and TRBJ2-2, with a tentative D call TRBD2 (7 bases). The germline CDR1 and CDR2 sequences are SGDLS and YYNGEE. V lost 1 base, J lost 4 bases, and 20 bases lay in between. The CDR3 extends over 18 amino acids. CDR3 in DNA: TGTGCCAGCAGCGTAACCCCAGGGGCGGGAGTCGGCACCGGGGAGCTGTTTTTT. This gives the protein CASSVTPGAGVGTGELFF.

A word on this clonotype: A much larger clone lies one base from this, so it may be a read error. The chain links TRBV28 to TRBJ2-1; maybe TRBD2 (5 bases). Germline-derived CDR1 and CDR2 are MDHEN and SYDVKM. The CDR3 has 16 residues. The CDR3 reads CARSSERFSSYNEQFF. The CDR3, as DNA: TGTGCCAGAAGTTCCGAGCGGTTCAGCTCCTACAATGAGCAGTTCTTC.

The table lists this clonotype with many counts. The V call is TRBV3-1, the J call TRBJ1-1; 7 bases map to TRBD1. This CDR3 is 15 amino acids long. Looked up from germline, CDR1 is LGHDT and CDR2 is YNNKEL (reference sequence). Trimming at V came to 1 base and at J to 0 bases, leaving 2 bases not matched to a gene. The CDR3 DNA follows: TGTGCCAGCAGCCAAGCCGGGACAGTGAACACTGAAGCTTTCTTT. Encoded protein: CASSQAGTVNTEAFF.

The chain has TRBV20-1 and TRBJ1-6, with D possibly matching TRBD1 (5 bases). This CDR3 contains 16 residues. Germline CDR1 DFQATT, CDR2 SNEGSKA (reference sequence). V lost 5 bases and J 9 bases, leaving 23 bases between the germline ends. The CDR3 region is CSAHSTAMGYGSPLHF. The CDR3 DNA reads TGCAGTGCTCATTCGACAGCCATGGGGTATGGTTCACCCCTCCACTTT.

This chain connects TRBV7-9 to TRBJ1-4; D uncertain. Germline CDR1 and CDR2: SEHNR and FQNEAQ (reference sequence). The CDR3 has 12 residues. V lost 3 bases, J lost 8 bases, and 7 bases lay in between. The CDR3 region has the DNA TGTGCCAGCAGCTTCGGGAGGGAAAAACTGTTTTTT. Translating gives CASSFGREKLFF.

There are a few counts of this clonotype. This chain links TRBV18 with TRBJ2-7, with 8 bases that match TRBD2. Germline V gene sequence: CDR1 KGHSH, CDR2 LQKENI. J was trimmed by 5 bases and V by 3 bases; bases with no gene match: 3. CDR3 length: 13 residues. The CDR3: CASSPGTRNEQYF. In DNA, the CDR3 is TGTGCCAGCTCACCCGGGACTAGGAACGAGCAGTACTTC.

The chain carries TRBV6-2 or TRBV6-3 and TRBJ2-7; 11 bases are shared with TRBD2. The CDR3 is made up of 17 amino acids. CDR1 MNHEY and CDR2 SVGEGT come from the germline V gene. The J segment lost 3 bases and the V segment lost 0 bases, leaving 7 bases of the junction unmatched. The DNA for the CDR3 is TGTGCCAGCAGTTACTCTGCACTAGCGGGAGATATCTACGAGCAGTACTTC. It translates to CASSYSALAGDIYEQYF.

This clonotype was counted a few times. The chain has TRBV11-2 and TRBJ1-2; 11 nucleotides line up with TRBD1. This CDR3 region has 13 residues. V lost 2 bases and J lost 11; bases outside the gene matches: 4. Per germline, CDR1 SGHAT and CDR2 FQNNGV. CDR3 sequence reads: CASSLRDRGVYTF. The CDR3 region has the DNA TGTGCCAGCAGCTTAAGGGACAGGGGGGTTTACACCTTC.

This clonotype was seen more than once but under ten times. V is TRBV19 and J is TRBJ1-1; no reliable D call. The ends were cut back, 3 bases at V and 8 bases at J, with 10 bases in the middle. CDR3 size: 12 residues. Germline CDR1 and CDR2: LNHDA and SQIVND (reference sequence). The CDR3 nucleotides are TGTGCCAGTAGTATTGGAAGGAGGGAAGCTTTCTTT. As protein: CASSIGRREAFF.

This clonotype was picked up many times. The V gene is TRBV25-1, the J gene TRBJ1-1, with a weak D call TRBD1 (5 bases). Germline CDR1 reads MGHDK; CDR2 reads SYGVNS. The CDR3 extends over 14 amino acids. V dropped 0 bases and J dropped 10 bases, with 15 bases sitting between them. The CDR3 loop is CASSEYEDKARAFF. CDR3 DNA: TGTGCCAGCAGTGAATATGAGGACAAGGCGAGAGCTTTCTTT.

This clonotype was seen only a few times. This chain links TRBV6-1 with TRBJ2-7; 8 bases are a match to TRBD2. CDR3 length: 14 residues. The junction had 6 bases not matched to a gene; V was cut back by 5 bases and J by 3 bases. The V gene's germline CDR1 is MNHNS and CDR2 SASEGT. The CDR3 DNA reads TGTGCCAGCAGTCGAGGACTAGCTATCTACGAGCAGTACTTC. Protein product: CASSRGLAIYEQYF.